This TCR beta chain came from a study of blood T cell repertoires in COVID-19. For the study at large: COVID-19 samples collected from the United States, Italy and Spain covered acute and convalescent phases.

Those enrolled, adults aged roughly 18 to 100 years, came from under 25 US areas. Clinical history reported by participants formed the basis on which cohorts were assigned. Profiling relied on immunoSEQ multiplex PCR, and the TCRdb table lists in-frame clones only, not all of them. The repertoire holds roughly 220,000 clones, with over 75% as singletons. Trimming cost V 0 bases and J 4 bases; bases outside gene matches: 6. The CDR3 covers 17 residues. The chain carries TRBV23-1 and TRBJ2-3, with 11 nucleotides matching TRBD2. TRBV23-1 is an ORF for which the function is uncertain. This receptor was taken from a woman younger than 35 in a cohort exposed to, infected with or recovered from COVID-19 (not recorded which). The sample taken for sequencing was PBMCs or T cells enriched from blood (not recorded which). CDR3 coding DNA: TGCGCCAGCAGTCAATCTAAGACTAGCGGGGAGGCAGATACGCAGTATTTT. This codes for CASSQSKTSGEADTQYF.